The 22 T cell receptor beta chains listed next were all sequenced from one sample in a study of human T cells and chemical hapten exposure. One entry per CDR3 protein results from TCRdb running MiXCR on the RACE reads. The table shows roughly 180,000 distinct CDR3 sequences, with 20% to 25% occurring only once. Time point noted: patch test 1, 2 weeks after DPC sensitization. Treatment reported: therapeutic diphenylcyclopropenone sensitization with weekly scalp DPC. The sample in question was whole blood, obtained in connection with sensitization to the hapten diphenylcyclopropenone (DPC). All receptors come from a woman in her forties or fifties with alopecia areata. Some clones in this sample may be carry-over from other donors' samples.

This clonotype was detected a few times. J is TRBJ1-1 and V is TRBV5-1; 8 bases agree with TRBD1. V gave up 0 bases and J gave up 4 bases; unmatched junction bases: 2. There are 14 residues in the CDR3. Germline CDR1 reads SGHRS; CDR2 reads YFSETQ. CDR3 nucleotides: TGCGCCAGCAGCTTGGGGACAGGGATCACTGAAGCTTTCTTT. It is translated as CASSLGTGITEAFF.

This clonotype was counted between two and nine times. The rearrangement joins TRBV7-2 to TRBJ2-3, with 7 positions matching TRBD1. This CDR3 has 15 residues. With 3 bases clipped from V and 2 bases from J, the junction kept 5 bases outside the gene matches. Germline V lookup: CDR1 SGHTA, CDR2 FQGNSA. CDR3 DNA: TGTGCCAGCAGCTTCAGACAGGGTTTCACAGATACGCAGTATTTT. This gives the protein CASSFRQGFTDTQYF. The full variable domain, in which reference TRBV7-2 and TRBJ2-3 provide the parts outside the CDR3, is GAGVSQSPSNKVTEKGKDVELRCDPISGHTALYWYRQSLGQGLEFLIYFQGNSAPDKSGLPSDRFSAERTGGSVSTLTIQRTQQEDSAVYLCASSFRQGFTDTQYFGPGTRLTVL.

The J gene is TRBJ2-1, the V gene TRBV7-2, with D hard to call. Germline V gives CDR1 SGHTA, CDR2 FQGNSA. CDR3 length: 13 residues. V was clipped by 4 bases and J by 8 bases, with 12 bases between them. In DNA form, the CDR3 reads TGTGCCAGCAGCTCCCCAGAGCTCTATGAGCAGTTCTTC. This gives the protein CASSSPELYEQFF.

The chain uses TRBV14 and TRBJ1-2, with D perhaps matching TRBD1 (5 bases). CDR1 and CDR2 from the germline V gene are SGHDN and FVKESK. The CDR3 spans 15 residues. Trimming took 0 bases from V and 4 from J, leaving 12 bases between them. CDR3 region: CASSQEKGPSYGYTF. The CDR3 nucleotides are TGTGCCAGCAGCCAAGAAAAGGGACCGAGCTATGGCTACACCTTC.

This clonotype has just a few counts. The chain joins TRBV5-1 to TRBJ2-5; no reliable D call. V lost 4 bases to trimming and J lost 1 base, with 8 bases between them. This CDR3 is built from 13 residues. Germline V gene sequence: CDR1 SGHRS, CDR2 YFSETQ. The DNA of the CDR3 is TGCGCCAGCAGCCCCCGGAGCCAAGAGACCCAGTACTTC. As protein: CASSPRSQETQYF. Filled out from reference TRBV5-1 and TRBJ2-5, the complete variable domain reads KAGVTQTPRYLIKTRGQQVTLSCSPISGHRSVSWYQQTPGQGLQFLFEYFSETQRNKGNFPGRFSGRQFSNSRSEMNVSTLELGDSALYLCASSPRSQETQYFGPGTRLLVL.

The V gene is TRBV7-6, the J gene TRBJ2-2; 7 bases agree with TRBD1. After removal of 2 bases from V and 7 bases from J, the junction contained 13 bases not matched to a gene. The CDR3 is 17 amino acids. Germline CDR1 SGHVS, CDR2 FNYEAQ. The CDR3, as DNA: TGTGCCAGCAGCTTAAATGGTCCAGGGGGTCTGCTCGGGGAGCTGTTTTTT. It specifies CASSLNGPGGLLGELFF. Combining the CDR3 with reference TRBV7-6 and TRBJ2-2 gives the whole variable domain GAGVSQSPRYKVTKRGQDVALRCDPISGHVSLYWYRQALGQGPEFLTYFNYEAQQDKSGLPNDRFSAERPEGSISTLTIQRTEQRDSAMYRCASSLNGPGGLLGELFFGEGSRLTVL.

This clonotype turned up a few times. The chain is built from TRBV28 and TRBJ2-2, with unresolved D. Germline V CDR1 and CDR2: MDHEN, SYDVKM. V gave up 8 bases and J gave up 1 base, with 5 bases separating them. CDR3 length: 12 residues. In DNA, the CDR3 is TGTGCCAGCGGCGGGAACACCGGGGAGCTGTTTTTT. Protein: CASGGNTGELFF.

This clonotype was seen only a few times. This chain connects TRBV7-9 to TRBJ1-1; 11 nucleotides line up with TRBD1. Trimming cost V 6 bases and J 3 bases; bases outside gene matches: 9. CDR1 and CDR2 from the germline V gene are SEHNR and FQNEAQ (reference sequence). CDR3 length: 16 residues. CDR3 in DNA: TGTGCCAGCAGGCCGGACAGGGGGCGCGGGGACACTGAAGCTTTCTTT. Protein sequence: CASRPDRGRGDTEAFF.

The table lists this clonotype with a few counts. The chain combines TRBV6-7 with TRBJ2-7; 12 bases map to TRBD2. TRBV6-7 is an ORF for which the function is uncertain. There are 15 residues in the CDR3. V shed 2 bases and J 5 bases; nucleotides not matched to a gene: 4. The CDR3 is CASSYRASGRDEQYF. CDR3 coding DNA: TGTGCCAGCAGTTACCGGGCTAGCGGGAGGGACGAGCAGTACTTC.

The CDR3 region has the DNA TGTGCCAGCAGTTTAGGGGCGGATAGTCAGCCCCAGCATTTT. Translating gives CASSLGADSQPQHF. The chain employs TRBV12-3 or TRBV12-4 and TRBJ1-5, with D unresolved. The V end was cut by 1 base, the J end by 6 bases, with 10 bases between. The CDR3 consists of 14 residues.

J is TRBJ1-5 and V is TRBV24-1; D is perhaps TRBD1 (5 bases). Trimming pared 2 bases from V and 1 base from J, leaving 5 bases between. Looked up from germline, CDR1 is KGHDR and CDR2 is SFDVKD. The CDR3 covers 14 residues. The CDR3 spells CATSDWDSNQPQHF. The CDR3 nucleotides read TGTGCCACCAGTGATTGGGACAGCAATCAGCCCCAGCATTTT.

A few counts support this clonotype. The rearrangement joins TRBV6-2 or TRBV6-3 to TRBJ1-5; possible D gene TRBD1, 5 bases. The V end lost 5 bases, the J end lost 6 bases, and 20 bases lay between the germline ends. The CDR3 has 16 residues. Germline CDR1 and CDR2: MNHEY and SVGEGT. CDR3 sequence: CASSLTRGLGGQPQHF. CDR3 DNA sequence: TGTGCCAGCAGTCTAACTAGGGGCCTCGGGGGTCAGCCCCAGCATTTT.

The rearrangement joins TRBV11-2 to TRBJ2-2; 10 bases fit TRBD2. This CDR3 region has 15 residues. Germline lookup yields CDR1 SGHAT and CDR2 FQNNGV. J was trimmed by 4 bases and V by 4 bases; bases with no gene match: 3. CDR3 sequence reads: CASSSAGGGTGELFF. In DNA, the CDR3 is TGTGCCAGCAGCTCAGCGGGAGGGGGCACCGGGGAGCTGTTTTTT.

This clonotype appeared a few times. The chain joins TRBV7-9 to TRBJ2-5, with 9 bases lining up with TRBD1. CDR3 length equals 15 residues. Germline CDR1 is SEHNR and CDR2 is FQNEAQ (reference sequence). Trimming cost V 7 bases and J 4 bases; bases outside gene matches: 10. CDR3 amino acids: CASNLGTGLGETQYF. The DNA of the CDR3 is TGTGCCAGCAACCTAGGGACAGGGCTAGGAGAGACCCAGTACTTC.

V is TRBV29-1 and J is TRBJ2-3; weak D call: TRBD2 (5 bases). Trimming stripped 8 bases from V and 1 base from J, with 16 bases between. The CDR3 is 14 amino acids. The V gene's germline CDR1 is SQVTM and CDR2 ANQGSEA. Written as DNA, the CDR3 is TGCAGCTCTGAGGGCAGTTTCGGCACAGATACGCAGTATTTT. This gives the protein CSSEGSFGTDTQYF.

This clonotype was counted between two and nine times. The rearrangement uses TRBV12-3 or TRBV12-4 and TRBJ1-2; D remains unclear. This CDR3 spans 13 amino acids. The germline V and J ends were trimmed by 3 bases and 10 bases, with 15 bases remaining between them. The CDR3 DNA follows: TGTGCCAGCAGTTTTGGGCAGCTCCTAGCCTACACCTTC. The encoded protein is CASSFGQLLAYTF.

The genes are TRBV12-3 or TRBV12-4 and TRBJ1-3, with D unresolved. The CDR3 spans 15 residues. V was pared by 3 bases and J by 2 bases, with 11 bases between. CDR3 region: CASSLKGQAGNTIYF. Written as DNA, the CDR3 is TGTGCCAGCAGTTTGAAGGGCCAGGCTGGAAACACCATATATTTT.

This clonotype was found a few times. The chain is built from TRBV12-3 or TRBV12-4 and TRBJ2-3; D perhaps matches TRBD2 (6 bases). CDR3 length equals 15 residues. Deletions cut 5 bases from V and 2 bases from J, with 14 bases between. CDR3 coding DNA: TGTGCCAGCAGTCAAACGGGACTCAACACAGATACGCAGTATTTT. It translates to CASSQTGLNTDTQYF.

The chain employs TRBV11-2 and TRBJ2-1; TRBD2 matches 8 bases. Germline V lookup: CDR1 SGHAT, CDR2 FQNNGV. V was pared by 5 bases and J by 3 bases, with 3 bases of the junction left unmatched. The CDR3 is made up of 14 amino acids. As DNA, the CDR3 is TGTGCCAGCAGCATAAGCGGGAGCTACAATGAGCAGTTCTTC. This gives the protein CASSISGSYNEQFF.

The chain couples TRBV20-1 to TRBJ1-3, with D hard to call. The V and J ends lost 6 bases and 4 bases respectively, with 16 bases between them. Germline values: CDR1 DFQATT, CDR2 SNEGSKA (reference sequence). This CDR3 is 14 amino acids long. As DNA, the CDR3 is TGCAGTGCAACCCCGCCGGGGATCGGAAACACCATATATTTT. This encodes CSATPPGIGNTIYF.

This clonotype was observed a few times. The genes are TRBV2 and TRBJ1-1; D uncertain. This CDR3 has 11 residues. The V end was cut by 8 bases, the J end by 0 bases, with 4 bases between. The V gene's germline CDR1 is SNHLY and CDR2 FYNNEI. CDR3 DNA sequence: TGTGCCAGCCCAGTGAACACTGAAGCTTTCTTT. The encoded protein is CASPVNTEAFF. Full variable domain (missing parts from reference TRBV2 and TRBJ1-1): EPEVTQTPSHQVTQMGQEVILRCVPISNHLYFYWYRQILGQKVEFLVSFYNNEISEKSEIFDDQFSVERPDGSNFTLKIRSTKLEDSAMYFCASPVNTEAFFGQGTRLTVV.

This clonotype was detected only a few times. The chain uses TRBV4-2 and TRBJ2-7, with 8 positions matching TRBD2. The CDR3 sequence is 18 residues long. V lost 0 bases and J lost 3; bases outside the gene matches: 13. Germline lookup yields CDR1 LGHNA and CDR2 YNFKEQ. CDR3 loop: CASSQDWRASGPLYEQYF. CDR3 sequence (DNA): TGTGCCAGCAGCCAAGATTGGAGGGCTAGCGGGCCACTCTACGAGCAGTACTTC.